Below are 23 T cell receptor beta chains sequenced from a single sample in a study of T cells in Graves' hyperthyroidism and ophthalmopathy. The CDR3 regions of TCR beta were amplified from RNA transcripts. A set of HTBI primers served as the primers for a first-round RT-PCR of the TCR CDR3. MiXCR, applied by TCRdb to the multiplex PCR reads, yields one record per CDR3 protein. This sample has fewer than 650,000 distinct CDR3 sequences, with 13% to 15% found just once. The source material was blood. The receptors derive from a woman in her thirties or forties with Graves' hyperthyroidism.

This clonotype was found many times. As DNA, the CDR3 is TGTGCCACCAGCAGAGATAGAACTAGCGGCTACGAGCAGTACTTC. Protein product: CATSRDRTSGYEQYF. The V gene is TRBV15, the J gene TRBJ2-7; the match to TRBD2 covers 8 bases. The CDR3 extends over 15 amino acids. V was pared by 0 bases and J by 3 bases, with 4 bases of the junction left unmatched. Germline assignment: CDR1 LNHNV and CDR2 YYDKDF (reference sequence).

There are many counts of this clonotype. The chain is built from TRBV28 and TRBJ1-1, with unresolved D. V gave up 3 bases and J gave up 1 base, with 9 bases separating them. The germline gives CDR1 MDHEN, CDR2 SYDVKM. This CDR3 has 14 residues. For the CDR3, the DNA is TGTGCCAGCAGTTTCTCTGATCCGAACACTGAAGCTTTCTTT. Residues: CASSFSDPNTEAFF.

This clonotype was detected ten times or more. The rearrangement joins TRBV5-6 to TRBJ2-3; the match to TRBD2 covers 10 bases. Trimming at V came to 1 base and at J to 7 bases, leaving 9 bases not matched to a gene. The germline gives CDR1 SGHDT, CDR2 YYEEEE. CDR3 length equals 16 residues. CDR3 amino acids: CASSLRLAGAVYTQYF. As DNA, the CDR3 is TGTGCCAGCAGCTTGCGGCTAGCGGGAGCGGTGTATACGCAGTATTTT.

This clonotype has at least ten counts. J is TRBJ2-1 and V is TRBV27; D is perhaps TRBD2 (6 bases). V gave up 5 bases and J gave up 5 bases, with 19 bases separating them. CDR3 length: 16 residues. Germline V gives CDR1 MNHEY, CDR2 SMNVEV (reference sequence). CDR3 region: CASSPKERVLDNEQFF. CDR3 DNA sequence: TGTGCCAGCAGTCCTAAAGAGCGGGTTTTAGACAATGAGCAGTTCTTC.

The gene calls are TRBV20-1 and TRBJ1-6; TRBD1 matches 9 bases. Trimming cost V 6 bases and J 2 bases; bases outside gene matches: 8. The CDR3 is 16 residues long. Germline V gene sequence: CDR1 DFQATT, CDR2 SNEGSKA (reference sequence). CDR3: CSAVPDRGTYNSPLHF. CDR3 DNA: TGCAGTGCAGTTCCTGACAGGGGGACCTATAATTCACCCCTCCACTTT.

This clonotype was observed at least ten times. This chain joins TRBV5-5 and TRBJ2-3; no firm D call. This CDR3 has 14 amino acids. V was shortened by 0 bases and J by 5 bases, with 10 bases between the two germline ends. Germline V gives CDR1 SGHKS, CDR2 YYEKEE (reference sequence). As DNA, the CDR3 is TGTGCCAGCAGCTTGGTTCGCGGCTTAGATACGCAGTATTTT. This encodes CASSLVRGLDTQYF. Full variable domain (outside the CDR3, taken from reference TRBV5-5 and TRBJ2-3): DAGVTQSPTHLIKTRGQQVTLRCSPISGHKSVSWYQQVLGQGPQFIFQYYEKEERGRGNFPDRFSARQFPNYSSELNVNALLLGDSALYLCASSLVRGLDTQYFGPGTRLTVL.

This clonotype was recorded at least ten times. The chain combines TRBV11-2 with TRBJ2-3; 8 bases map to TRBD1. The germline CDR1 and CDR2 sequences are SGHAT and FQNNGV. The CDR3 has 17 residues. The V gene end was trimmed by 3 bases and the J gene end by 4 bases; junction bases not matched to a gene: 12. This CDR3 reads CASSFLLTGAGSDTQYF. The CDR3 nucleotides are TGTGCCAGCAGCTTCCTTTTGACAGGGGCCGGGTCAGATACGCAGTATTTT.

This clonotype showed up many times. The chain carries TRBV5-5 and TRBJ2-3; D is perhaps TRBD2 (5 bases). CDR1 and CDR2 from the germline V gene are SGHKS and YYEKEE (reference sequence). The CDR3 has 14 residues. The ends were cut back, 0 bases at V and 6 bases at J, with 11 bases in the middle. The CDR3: CASSLGGLRDTQYF. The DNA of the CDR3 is TGTGCCAGCAGCTTGGGCGGGCTTAGGGATACGCAGTATTTT.

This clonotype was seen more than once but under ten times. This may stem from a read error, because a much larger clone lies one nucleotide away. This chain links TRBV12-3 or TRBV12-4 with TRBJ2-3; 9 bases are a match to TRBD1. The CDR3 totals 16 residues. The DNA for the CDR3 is TGTGCCAGCAATTTATGGGGGACAGGGTACACAGATACGCAGTATTTT. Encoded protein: CASNLWGTGYTDTQYF.

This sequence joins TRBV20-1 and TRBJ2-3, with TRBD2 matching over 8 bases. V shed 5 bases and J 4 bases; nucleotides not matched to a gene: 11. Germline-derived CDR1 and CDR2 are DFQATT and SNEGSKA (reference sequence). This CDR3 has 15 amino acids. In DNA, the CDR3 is TGCAGTGCTCCCGACCGACGGGAGGGTGCAGATACGCAGTATTTT. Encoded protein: CSAPDRREGADTQYF.

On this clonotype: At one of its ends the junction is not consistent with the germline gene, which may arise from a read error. Here the CDR3 reads CTSSSIMPSGRGTYEQYF. The CDR3 DNA reads TGCACCAGCAGCTCAATTATGCCCAGTGGCAGGGGTACTTACGAGCAGTACTTC. The genes are TRBV27 and TRBJ2-7, with a tentative D call TRBD1 (6 bases). The germline V gene encodes CDR1 MNHEY and CDR2 SMNVEV (reference sequence). The length of the CDR3 is 18 residues.

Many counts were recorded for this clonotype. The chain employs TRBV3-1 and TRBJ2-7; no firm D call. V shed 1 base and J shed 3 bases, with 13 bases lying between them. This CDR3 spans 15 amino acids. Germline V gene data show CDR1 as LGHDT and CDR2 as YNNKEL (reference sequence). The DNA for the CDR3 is TGTGCCAGCAGCCAAGTATTGACCGTCAACTACGAGCAGTACTTC. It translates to CASSQVLTVNYEQYF.

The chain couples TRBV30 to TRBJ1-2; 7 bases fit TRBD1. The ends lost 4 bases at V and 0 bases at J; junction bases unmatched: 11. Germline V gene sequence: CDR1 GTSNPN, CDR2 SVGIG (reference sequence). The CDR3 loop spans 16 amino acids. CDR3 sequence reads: CAWTPQGVRANYGYTF. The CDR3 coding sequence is TGTGCCTGGACCCCCCAGGGGGTCCGGGCTAACTATGGCTACACCTTC.

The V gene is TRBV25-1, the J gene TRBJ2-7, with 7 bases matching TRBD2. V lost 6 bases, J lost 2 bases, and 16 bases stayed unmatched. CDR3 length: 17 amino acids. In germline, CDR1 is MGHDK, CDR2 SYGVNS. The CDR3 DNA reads TGTGCCAGCAGGAGGGCCGGGACTATGACTAGTCCCTACGAGCAGTACTTC. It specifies CASRRAGTMTSPYEQYF.

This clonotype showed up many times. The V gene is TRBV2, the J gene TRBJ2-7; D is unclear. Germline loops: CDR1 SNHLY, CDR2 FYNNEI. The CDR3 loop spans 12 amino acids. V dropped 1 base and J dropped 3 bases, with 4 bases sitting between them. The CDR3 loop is CASSEDIYEQYF. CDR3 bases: TGTGCCAGCAGTGAAGATATCTACGAGCAGTACTTC.

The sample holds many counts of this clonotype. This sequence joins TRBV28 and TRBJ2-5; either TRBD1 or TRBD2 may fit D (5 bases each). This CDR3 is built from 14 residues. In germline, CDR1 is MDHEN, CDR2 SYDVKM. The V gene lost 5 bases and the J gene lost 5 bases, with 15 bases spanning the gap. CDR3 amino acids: CASSVTRAGETQYF. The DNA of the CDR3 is TGTGCCAGCAGTGTTACTAGGGCAGGGGAGACCCAGTACTTC.

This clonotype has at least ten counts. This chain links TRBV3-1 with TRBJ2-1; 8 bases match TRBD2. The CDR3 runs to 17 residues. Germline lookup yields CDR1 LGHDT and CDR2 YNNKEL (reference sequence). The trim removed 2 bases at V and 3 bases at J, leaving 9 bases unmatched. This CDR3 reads CASSQRIAGTLYNEQFF. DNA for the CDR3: TGTGCCAGCAGCCAACGGATAGCGGGAACCCTCTACAATGAGCAGTTCTTC.

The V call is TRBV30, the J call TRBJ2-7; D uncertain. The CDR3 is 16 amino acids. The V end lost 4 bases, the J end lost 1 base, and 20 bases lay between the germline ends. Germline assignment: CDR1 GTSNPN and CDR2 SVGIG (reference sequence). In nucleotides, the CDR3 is TGTGCCTGGACCGAAGGTAGTTCGGATCAGTCCTACGAGCAGTACTTC. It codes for CAWTEGSSDQSYEQYF.

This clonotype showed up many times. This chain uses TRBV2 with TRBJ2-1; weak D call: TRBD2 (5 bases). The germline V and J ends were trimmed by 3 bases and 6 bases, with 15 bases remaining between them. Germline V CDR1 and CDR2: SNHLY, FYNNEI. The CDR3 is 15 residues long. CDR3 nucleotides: TGTGCCAGCAGTGAGCGGAGTAGCGATCTCAATGAGCAGTTCTTC. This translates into CASSERSSDLNEQFF.

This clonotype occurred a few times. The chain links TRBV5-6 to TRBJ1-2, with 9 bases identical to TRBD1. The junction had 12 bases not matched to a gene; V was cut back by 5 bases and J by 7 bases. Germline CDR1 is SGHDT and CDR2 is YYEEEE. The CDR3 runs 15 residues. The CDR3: CASSSLLGTGFGYTF. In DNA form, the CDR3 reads TGTGCCAGCAGTTCTCTCCTCGGGACAGGGTTTGGCTACACCTTC.

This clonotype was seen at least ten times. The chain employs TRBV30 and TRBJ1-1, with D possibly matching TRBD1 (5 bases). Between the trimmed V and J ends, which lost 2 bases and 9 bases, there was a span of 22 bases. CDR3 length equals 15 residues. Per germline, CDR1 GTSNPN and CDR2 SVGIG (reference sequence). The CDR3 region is CAWSRGGMGRSQAFF. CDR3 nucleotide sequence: TGTGCCTGGAGTAGGGGTGGTATGGGCCGCTCCCAAGCTTTCTTT.

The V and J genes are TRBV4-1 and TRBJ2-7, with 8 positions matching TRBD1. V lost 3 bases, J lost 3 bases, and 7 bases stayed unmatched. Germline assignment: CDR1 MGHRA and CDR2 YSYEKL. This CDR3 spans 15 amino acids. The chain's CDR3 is CASSQAMGQDYEQYF. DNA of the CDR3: TGCGCCAGCAGCCAGGCGATGGGACAGGACTACGAGCAGTACTTC.

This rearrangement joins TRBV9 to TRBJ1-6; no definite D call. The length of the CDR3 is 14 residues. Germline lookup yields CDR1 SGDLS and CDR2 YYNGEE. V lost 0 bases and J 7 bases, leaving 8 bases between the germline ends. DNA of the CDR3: TGTGCCAGCAGCGTAGAACAGCAAAATTCACCCCTCCACTTT. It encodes CASSVEQQNSPLHF.